This TCR beta chain was identified during a study of T-cell reconstitution after alpha-beta-depleted transplantation in children. Study conclusions and caveats: From surviving recipient T cells and thymic progenitors came the high day-60 TCRbeta diversity observed in some patients. It was newly produced T cells that mostly accounted for T-cell counts and diversity one year after transplant. About two months after transplant, alpha-beta T cells reportedly came from several hundred expanded graft clones.

This clonotype was seen only a few times. Its antigen is unidentified. V trimming: 6 bases; J trimming: 7 bases; junction bases outside the gene matches: 2. The CDR3 has 14 residues. This sample's TCRbeta library carried unique molecular identifier barcodes. TCRdb analysed the PCR reads with MiXCR anew, one entry per CDR3 protein. The data show some 550,000 distinct CDR3 sequences, roughly 24% seen once. The material sequenced was PBMCs, mostly from graft donor cells, taken 360 days after TCRalphabeta/CD19-depleted stem cell transplant. V usage is TRBV12-3 or TRBV12-4 and J usage is TRBJ1-6; TRBD1 matches at 11 bases. The sequence was collected from a boy less than two years old who had a stem cell transplant for acute myeloid leukemia, so the T cells may come from the graft donor. This CDR3 is CASRRDRGNSPLHF. The CDR3 nucleotides are TGTGCCAGCAGGCGGGACAGGGGGAATTCACCCCTCCACTTT.